Below, 10 T cell receptor beta chains from the same sample are listed, as sequenced in a study of a mutant IDH1 vaccine in newly diagnosed glioma. The antigens for these receptors are not known. The time point: week 23, last vaccination. Each dose delivered 300 ug of mutant IDH1 20-mer peptide subcutaneously with imiquimod. Sequencing was performed with immunoSEQ multiplex PCR; in TCRdb, only in-frame clones are kept and a portion is missing. Among roughly 74,000 clones listed, around 85% were seen once. The sequences come from PBMCs, collected from a glioma patient whose treatment included an IDH1 peptide vaccine. The receptors shown here come from a woman aged 45-65 years with glioma.

This clone is a singleton in its sample. CDR3 DNA: TGTGCCAGCAGCTTAGCGGGAAACACACGCGAGCAGTACTTC. It translates to CASSLAGNTREQYF. The chain employs TRBV11-1 and TRBJ2-7; D not certain. The ends were cut back, 0 bases at V and 6 bases at J, with 12 bases in the middle. The CDR3 covers 14 residues. CDR1 and CDR2 from the germline V gene are SGHAT and FQDESV (reference sequence).

The chain couples TRBV6-5 to TRBJ2-5; 10 bases line up with TRBD2. The J segment lost 3 bases and the V segment lost 4 bases, leaving 8 bases of the junction unmatched. CDR3 length: 16 residues. Germline V CDR1 and CDR2: MNHEY, SVGAGI. The CDR3 coding sequence is TGTGCCAGCAGTTCCGACCTAGCGGGAGAGGAAGAGACCCAGTACTTC. This sequence encodes CASSSDLAGEEETQYF.

The chain uses TRBV28 and TRBJ2-7; the D call may be TRBD1 or TRBD2 (5 bases each). Germline V gene lookup returns CDR1 MDHEN and CDR2 SYDVKM. This CDR3 has 19 residues. The V and J ends lost 3 bases and 4 bases respectively, with 28 bases between them. DNA for the CDR3: TGTGCCAGCAGTTTCGTAACAGAAGAGGGGCAAGGGGTGTTTTACGAGCAGTACTTC. It yields the protein CASSFVTEEGQGVFYEQYF. Complete variable domain (other parts from reference TRBV28 and TRBJ2-7): DVKVTQSSRYLVKRTGEKVFLECVQDMDHENMFWYRQDPGLGLRLIYFSYDVKMKEKGDIPEGYSVSREKKERFSLILESASTNQTSMYLCASSFVTEEGQGVFYEQYFGPGTRLTVT.

The chain has TRBV7-9 and TRBJ2-2, with 8 bases that match TRBD1. The CDR3 has 15 residues. The junction had 6 bases not matched to a gene; V was cut back by 5 bases and J by 4 bases. The germline V gene has CDR1 SEHNR and CDR2 FQNEAQ (reference sequence). The chain's CDR3 is CASSKLDRATGELFF. CDR3 bases: TGTGCCAGCAGCAAATTGGACAGGGCCACCGGGGAGCTGTTTTTT.

The V and J genes are TRBV6-5 and TRBJ2-7, with no clear D. The V end was cut by 6 bases, the J end by 3 bases, with 12 bases between. Per the germline V gene, CDR1 is MNHEY and CDR2 is SVGAGI. This CDR3 comprises 13 residues. CDR3 sequence: CASSQRRGYEQYF. CDR3 bases: TGTGCCAGCAGCCAACGGAGAGGCTACGAGCAGTACTTC.

This chain links TRBV9 with TRBJ1-1; D is ambiguous. The CDR3 covers 13 residues. The germline gives CDR1 SGDLS, CDR2 YYNGEE. With 7 bases removed from V and 1 base from J, the gap between germline ends came to 11 bases. The CDR3 sequence: CASGLWANTEAFF. The DNA for the CDR3 is TGTGCCAGCGGACTCTGGGCGAACACTGAAGCTTTCTTT.

V is TRBV4-1 and J is TRBJ2-2; possible D gene TRBD2, 6 bases. The V gene's germline CDR1 is MGHRA and CDR2 YSYEKL. This CDR3 comprises 17 residues. Trimming removed 3 bases at V and 0 bases at J, with 14 bases between. The chain's CDR3 is CASSHPGAGANTGELFF. Written as DNA, the CDR3 is TGCGCCAGCAGCCACCCTGGAGCGGGCGCGAACACCGGGGAGCTGTTTTTT.

Remarks on this clone: Other nucleotide sequences from this sample produce the same CDR3. The chain combines TRBV18 with TRBJ1-2; no definite D call. Germline V gives CDR1 KGHSH, CDR2 LQKENI. The CDR3 contains 13 residues. V was clipped by 3 bases and J by 1 base, with 6 bases between them. The CDR3 DNA sequence: TGTGCCAGCTCACCCGACGGTAACTATGGCTACACCTTC. Protein product: CASSPDGNYGYTF.

The rearrangement uses TRBV9 and TRBJ2-1; 9 bases fit TRBD2. From germline, CDR1 is SGDLS and CDR2 YYNGEE. This CDR3 is 18 amino acids long. J lost 1 base, V lost 0 bases, and 8 bases had no gene match. This chain's CDR3 is CASSVGVSGRGSYNEQFF. The CDR3 DNA reads as TGTGCCAGCAGCGTAGGTGTTAGCGGGAGAGGGTCCTACAATGAGCAGTTCTTC.

This clone was detected once. V gene TRBV25-1 combines with J gene TRBJ1-6, with no clear D. Trimming shortened V by 3 bases and J by 1 base, and 4 bases separated the two germline ends. This CDR3 has 14 amino acids. Germline loops: CDR1 MGHDK, CDR2 SYGVNS. As DNA, the CDR3 is TGTGCCAGCAGTGAGGGTTCCTATAATTCACCCCTCCACTTT. Translation: CASSEGSYNSPLHF.